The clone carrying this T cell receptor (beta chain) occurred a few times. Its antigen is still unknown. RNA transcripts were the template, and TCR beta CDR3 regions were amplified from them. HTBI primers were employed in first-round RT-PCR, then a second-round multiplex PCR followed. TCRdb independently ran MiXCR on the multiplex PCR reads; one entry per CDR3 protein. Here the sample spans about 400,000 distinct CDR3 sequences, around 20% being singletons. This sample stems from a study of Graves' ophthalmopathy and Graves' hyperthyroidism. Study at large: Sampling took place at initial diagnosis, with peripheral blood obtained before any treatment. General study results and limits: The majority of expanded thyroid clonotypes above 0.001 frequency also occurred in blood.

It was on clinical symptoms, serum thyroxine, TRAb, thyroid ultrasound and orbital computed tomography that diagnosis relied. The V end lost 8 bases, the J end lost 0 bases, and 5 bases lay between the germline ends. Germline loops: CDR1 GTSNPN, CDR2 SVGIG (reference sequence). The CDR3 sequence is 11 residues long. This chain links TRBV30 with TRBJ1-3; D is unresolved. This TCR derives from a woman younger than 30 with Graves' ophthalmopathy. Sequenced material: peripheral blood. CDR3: CAESSGNTIYF. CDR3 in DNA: TGTGCCGAGAGCTCTGGAAACACCATATATTTT.